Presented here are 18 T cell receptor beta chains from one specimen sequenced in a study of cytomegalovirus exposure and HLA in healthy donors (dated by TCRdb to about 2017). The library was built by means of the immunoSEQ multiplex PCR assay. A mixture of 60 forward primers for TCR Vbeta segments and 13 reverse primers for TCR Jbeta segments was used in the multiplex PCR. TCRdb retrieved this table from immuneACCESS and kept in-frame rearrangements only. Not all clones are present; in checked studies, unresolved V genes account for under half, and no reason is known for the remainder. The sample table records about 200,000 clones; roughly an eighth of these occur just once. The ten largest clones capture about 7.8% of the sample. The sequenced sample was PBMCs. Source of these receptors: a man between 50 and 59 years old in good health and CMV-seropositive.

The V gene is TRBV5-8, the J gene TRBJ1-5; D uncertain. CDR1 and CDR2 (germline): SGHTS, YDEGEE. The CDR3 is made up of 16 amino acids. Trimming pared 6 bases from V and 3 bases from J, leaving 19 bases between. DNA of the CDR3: TGTGCCAGCACCCACGGGGTGGGCAATAACAATCAGCCCCAGCATTTT. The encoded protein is CASTHGVGNNNQPQHF.

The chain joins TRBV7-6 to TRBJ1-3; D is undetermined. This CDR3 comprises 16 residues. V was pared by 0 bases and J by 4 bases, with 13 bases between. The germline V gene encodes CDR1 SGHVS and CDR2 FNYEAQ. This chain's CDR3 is CASSLARSGTGNTIYF. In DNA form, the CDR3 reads TGTGCCAGCAGCTTAGCCCGTAGCGGTACCGGAAACACCATATATTTT.

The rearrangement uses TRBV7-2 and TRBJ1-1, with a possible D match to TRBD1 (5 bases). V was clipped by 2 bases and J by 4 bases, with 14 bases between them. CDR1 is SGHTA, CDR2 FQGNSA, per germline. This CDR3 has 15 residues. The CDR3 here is CASSLLVEGLTEAFF. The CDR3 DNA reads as TGTGCCAGCAGCTTACTTGTGGAGGGACTCACTGAAGCTTTCTTT.

As DNA, the CDR3 is TGTGCCAGCAGCTTAGAGGGCAGTCTTAGGGAGCAGTACTTC. This codes for CASSLEGSLREQYF. The chain combines TRBV11-2 with TRBJ2-7; D call uncertain. The CDR3 spans 14 residues. Germline CDR1 SGHAT, CDR2 FQNNGV. V shed 0 bases and J shed 7 bases, with 13 bases lying between them. The whole variable domain, remainder taken from reference TRBV11-2 and TRBJ2-7, is EAGVAQSPRYKIIEKRQSVAFWCNPISGHATLYWYQQILGQGPKLLIQFQNNGVVDDSQLPKDRFSAERLKGVDSTLKIQPAKLEDSAVYLCASSLEGSLREQYFGPGTRLTVT.

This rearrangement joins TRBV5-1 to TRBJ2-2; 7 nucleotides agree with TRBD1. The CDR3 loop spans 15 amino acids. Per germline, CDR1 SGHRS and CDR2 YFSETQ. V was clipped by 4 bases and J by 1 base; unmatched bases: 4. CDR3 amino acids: CASSQRTGNTGELFF. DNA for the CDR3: TGCGCCAGCAGCCAAAGGACAGGGAACACCGGGGAGCTGTTTTTT.

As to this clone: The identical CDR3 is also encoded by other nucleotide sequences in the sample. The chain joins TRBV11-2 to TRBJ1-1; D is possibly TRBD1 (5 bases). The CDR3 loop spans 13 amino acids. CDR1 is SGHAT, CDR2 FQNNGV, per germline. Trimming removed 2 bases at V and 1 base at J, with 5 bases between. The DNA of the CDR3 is TGTGCCAGCAGCTTAAGGGGGAACACTGAAGCTTTCTTT. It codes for CASSLRGNTEAFF. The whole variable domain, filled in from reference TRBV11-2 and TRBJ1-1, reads EAGVAQSPRYKIIEKRQSVAFWCNPISGHATLYWYQQILGQGPKLLIQFQNNGVVDDSQLPKDRFSAERLKGVDSTLKIQPAKLEDSAVYLCASSLRGNTEAFFGQGTRLTVV.

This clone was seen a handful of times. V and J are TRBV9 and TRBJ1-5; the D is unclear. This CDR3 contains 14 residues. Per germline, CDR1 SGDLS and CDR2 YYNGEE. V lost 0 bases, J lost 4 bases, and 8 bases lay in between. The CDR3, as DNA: TGTGCCAGCAGCGTAGGCCAGATTAATCAGCCCCAGCATTTT. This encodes CASSVGQINQPQHF. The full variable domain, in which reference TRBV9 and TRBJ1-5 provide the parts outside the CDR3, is DSGVTQTPKHLITATGQRVTLRCSPRSGDLSVYWYQQSLDQGLQFLIQYYNGEERAKGNILERFSAQQFPDLHSELNLSSLELGDSALYFCASSVGQINQPQHFGDGTRLSIL.

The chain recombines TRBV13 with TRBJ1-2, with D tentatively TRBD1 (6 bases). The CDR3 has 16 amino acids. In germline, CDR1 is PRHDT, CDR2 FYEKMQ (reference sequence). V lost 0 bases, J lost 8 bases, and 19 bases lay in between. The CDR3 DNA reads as TGTGCCAGCAGCTTAGGCCAGGCAGGGGCCTCCTTCGGCTACACCTTC. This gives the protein CASSLGQAGASFGYTF.

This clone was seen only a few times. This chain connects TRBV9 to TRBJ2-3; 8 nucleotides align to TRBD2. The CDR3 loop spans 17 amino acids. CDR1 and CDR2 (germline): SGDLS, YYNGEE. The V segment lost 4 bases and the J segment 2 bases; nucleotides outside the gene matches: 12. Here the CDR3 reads CASSRGRQRGSTDTQYF. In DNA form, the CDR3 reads TGTGCCAGCAGCCGAGGCCGACAGCGGGGGTCCACAGATACGCAGTATTTT.

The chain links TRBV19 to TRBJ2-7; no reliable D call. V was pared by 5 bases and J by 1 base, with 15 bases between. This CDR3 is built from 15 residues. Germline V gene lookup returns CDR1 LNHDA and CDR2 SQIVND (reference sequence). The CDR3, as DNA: TGTGCCAGTAGTCCAGGCTCAGCCCCGTCCTACGAGCAGTACGTC. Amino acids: CASSPGSAPSYEQYV.

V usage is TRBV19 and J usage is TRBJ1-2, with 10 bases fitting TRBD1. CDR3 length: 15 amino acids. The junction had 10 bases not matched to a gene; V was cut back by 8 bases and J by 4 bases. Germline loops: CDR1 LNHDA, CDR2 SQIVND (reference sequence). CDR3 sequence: CASGGGTGAFYGYTF. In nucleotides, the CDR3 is TGTGCCAGTGGTGGAGGGACAGGGGCGTTCTATGGCTACACCTTC.

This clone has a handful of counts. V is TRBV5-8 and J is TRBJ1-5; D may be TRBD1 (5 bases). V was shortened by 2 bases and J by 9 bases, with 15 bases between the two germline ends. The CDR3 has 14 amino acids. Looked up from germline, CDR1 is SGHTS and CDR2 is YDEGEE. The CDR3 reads CASSLRQMRRPQHF. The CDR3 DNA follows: TGTGCCAGCAGCTTAAGACAGATGCGTCGGCCCCAGCATTTT.

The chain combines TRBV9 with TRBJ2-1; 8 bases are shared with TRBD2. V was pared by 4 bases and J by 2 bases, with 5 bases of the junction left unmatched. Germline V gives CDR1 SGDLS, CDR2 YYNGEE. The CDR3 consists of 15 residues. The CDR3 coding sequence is TGTGCCAGCAGCCCTCCGGGACTAGCCTACAATGAGCAGTTCTTC. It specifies CASSPPGLAYNEQFF.

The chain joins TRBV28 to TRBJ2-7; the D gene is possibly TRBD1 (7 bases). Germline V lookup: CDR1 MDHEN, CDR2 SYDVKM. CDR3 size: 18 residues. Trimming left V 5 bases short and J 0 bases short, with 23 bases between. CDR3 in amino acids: CASSPGGLTGFVSYEQYF. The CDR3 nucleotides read TGTGCCAGCAGTCCAGGGGGGTTGACAGGTTTCGTCTCCTACGAGCAGTACTTC.

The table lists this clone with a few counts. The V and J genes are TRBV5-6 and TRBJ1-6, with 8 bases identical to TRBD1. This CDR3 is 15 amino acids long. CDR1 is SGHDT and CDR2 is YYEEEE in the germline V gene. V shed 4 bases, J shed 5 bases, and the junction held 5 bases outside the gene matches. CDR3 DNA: TGTGCCAGCAGCATAGGACAGGGAAATAATTCACCCCTCCACTTT. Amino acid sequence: CASSIGQGNNSPLHF.

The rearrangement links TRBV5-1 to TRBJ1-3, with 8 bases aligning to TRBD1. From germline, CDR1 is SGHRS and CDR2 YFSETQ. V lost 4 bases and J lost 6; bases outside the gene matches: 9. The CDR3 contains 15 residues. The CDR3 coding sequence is TGCGCCAGCAGCGTGACAGGGGAGGTAACAAACACCATATATTTT. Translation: CASSVTGEVTNTIYF.

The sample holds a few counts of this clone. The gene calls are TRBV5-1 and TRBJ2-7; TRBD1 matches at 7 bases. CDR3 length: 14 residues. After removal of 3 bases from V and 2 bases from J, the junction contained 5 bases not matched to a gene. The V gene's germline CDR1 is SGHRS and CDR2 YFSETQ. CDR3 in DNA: TGCGCCAGCAGCTCCGGACAGGCCGCCTACGAGCAGTACTTC. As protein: CASSSGQAAYEQYF.

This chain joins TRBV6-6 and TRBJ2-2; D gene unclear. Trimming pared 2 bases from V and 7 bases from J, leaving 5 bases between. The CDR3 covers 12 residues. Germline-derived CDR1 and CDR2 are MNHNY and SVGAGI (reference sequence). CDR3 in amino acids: CASSYPGGELFF. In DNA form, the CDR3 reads TGTGCCAGCAGTTACCCCGGCGGGGAGCTGTTTTTT.